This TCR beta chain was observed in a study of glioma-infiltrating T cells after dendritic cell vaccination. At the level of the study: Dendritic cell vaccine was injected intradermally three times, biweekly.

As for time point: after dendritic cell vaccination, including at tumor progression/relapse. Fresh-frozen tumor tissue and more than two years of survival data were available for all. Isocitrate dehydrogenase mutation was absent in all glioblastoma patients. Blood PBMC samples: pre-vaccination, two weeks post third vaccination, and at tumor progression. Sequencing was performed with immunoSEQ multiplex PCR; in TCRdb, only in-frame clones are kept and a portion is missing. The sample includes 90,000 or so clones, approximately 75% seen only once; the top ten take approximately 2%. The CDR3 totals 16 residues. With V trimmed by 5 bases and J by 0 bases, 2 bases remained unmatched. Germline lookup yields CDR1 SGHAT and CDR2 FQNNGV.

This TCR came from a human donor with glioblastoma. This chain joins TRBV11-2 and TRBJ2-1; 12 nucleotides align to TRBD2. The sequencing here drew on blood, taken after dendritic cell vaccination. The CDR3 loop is CASSTSGRSSYNEQFF. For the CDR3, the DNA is TGTGCCAGCAGCACTAGCGGGAGGAGCTCCTACAATGAGCAGTTCTTC.